This T cell receptor (beta chain) derives from a study of blood T cell repertoires in COVID-19. Authors' processing steps: Reference gene primer amplification gave nucleated cell count estimates. The assay was immunoSEQ multiplex PCR, and TCRdb's table has in-frame clones only and misses some. V and J calls and clone size are copied from that table; D and trimming were computed from the DNA. The sample lists a few hundred thousand clones, 89% seen once, with 2% to 2.5% in the top ten. This clonotype was obtained from a man aged 50 to 60 with acute or convalescent COVID-19. Material for sequencing was peripheral blood.

The CDR3 bases are TGTGCCTGGACTGAGGGTCTAATCAGAACAACTAATGAAAAACTGTTTTTT. Encoded protein: CAWTEGLIRTTNEKLFF. This chain links TRBV30 with TRBJ1-4; D gene unclear. Germline CDR1 GTSNPN, CDR2 SVGIG (reference sequence). This CDR3 comprises 17 residues. The germline V and J ends were trimmed by 4 bases and 0 bases, with 18 bases remaining between them.